The entry below gives a single T cell receptor beta chain sequence along with its context. Trimming left V 3 bases short and J 4 bases short, with 15 bases between. The CDR3 contains 15 residues. The second PCR ran about 6 to 12 cycles with a sample-barcoded 5' primer and J-beta primers. MiXCR was run by TCRdb on the 5' RACE reads, yielding one entry per CDR3 protein. The data show hundreds of thousands of distinct CDR3 sequences, about a quarter seen once. The sample belongs to a study of blood T cells in healthy people across ages. These sequences were also reported in another study, on T cells of mothers and their children.

Sequenced material: blood. This chain connects TRBV12-3 or TRBV12-4 to TRBJ1-2, with D perhaps matching TRBD1 (6 bases). This receptor was obtained from a boy between 2 and 10 years old in good health. The CDR3 is CASSFLPGAVYGYTF. CDR3 DNA sequence: TGTGCCAGCAGTTTCCTTCCGGGGGCGGTCTATGGCTACACCTTC.